What follows are 20 T cell receptor beta chains derived from one specimen sequenced in a study of blood T cell repertoires in COVID-19. Clones were read by immunoSEQ multiplex PCR, and TCRdb kept only the in-frame ones, dropping some. In the table there are more than 300,000 clones, 91% of which are singletons. Material for sequencing was peripheral blood. The receptors were sampled from a young woman who had recovered from COVID-19.

The V and J genes are TRBV7-2 and TRBJ2-1; tentatively, D is TRBD1 (5 bases). V was shortened by 3 bases and J by 2 bases, with 8 bases between the two germline ends. Per the germline V gene, CDR1 is SGHTA and CDR2 is FQGNSA. The CDR3 consists of 14 residues. Here the CDR3 reads CASSFPGTYNEQFF. The CDR3, as DNA: TGTGCCAGCAGCTTCCCAGGGACCTACAATGAGCAGTTCTTC.

The chain combines TRBV7-9 with TRBJ2-7, with TRBD2 as a possible D gene (5 bases). Germline CDR1 SEHNR, CDR2 FQNEAQ (reference sequence). CDR3 size: 13 residues. Trimming shortened V by 10 bases and J by 7 bases, and 20 bases separated the two germline ends. DNA for the CDR3: TGTGCCATCGTCTACCCGGGGATGGGTGAGCAGTACGTC. This sequence encodes CAIVYPGMGEQYV.

The chain uses TRBV7-5 and TRBJ1-5. TRBV7-5 is a listed pseudogene. The CDR3 covers 13 residues. CDR3 bases: TGTGCCAGAAGCTTACTTAGCAATCAGCCCCAGCATTTT. This encodes CARSLLSNQPQHF.

This chain joins TRBV5-4 and TRBJ2-1; the match to TRBD2 covers 8 bases. The V segment lost 0 bases and the J segment 10 bases; nucleotides outside the gene matches: 15. The CDR3 has 17 residues. Germline V gene sequence: CDR1 SGHNT, CDR2 YYREEE (reference sequence). CDR3 loop: CASSLAVRTSRGREQFF. CDR3 DNA: TGTGCCAGCAGCTTGGCCGTTAGGACTAGCAGGGGTAGGGAGCAGTTCTTC.

This chain uses TRBV7-8 with TRBJ1-2; TRBD1 matches 8 bases. The CDR3 is made up of 15 amino acids. Germline V gives CDR1 SGHVS, CDR2 FQNEAQ. V lost 5 bases to trimming and J lost 2 bases; unmatched junction nucleotides: 7. This CDR3 is CASSPTGVPNYGYTF. CDR3 sequence (DNA): TGTGCCAGCAGCCCGACAGGGGTCCCGAACTATGGCTACACCTTC. The full variable domain, completed using reference TRBV7-8 and TRBJ1-2, is GAGVSQSPRYKVAKRGQDVALRCDPISGHVSLFWYQQALGQGPEFLTYFQNEAQLDKSGLPSDRFFAERPEGSVSTLKIQRTQQEDSAVYLCASSPTGVPNYGYTFGSGTRLTVV.

The V gene is TRBV21-1, the J gene TRBJ2-5; no check of the table's D call, TRBD1, against the DNA was made. TRBV21-1 is tagged as a pseudogene. The CDR3 length is 12 residues. CDR3 protein: CASSRDKETQYF. The CDR3 nucleotides read TGTGCCAGCAGCCGGGACAAAGAGACCCAGTACTTC.

The chain combines TRBV19 with TRBJ1-6; TRBD1 matches at 7 bases. V was pared by 8 bases and J by 4 bases, with 5 bases of the junction left unmatched. Germline loops: CDR1 LNHDA, CDR2 SQIVND (reference sequence). This CDR3 region has 14 residues. The CDR3 DNA is TGTGCCAGTTTAGGGACAGCTTATAATTCACCCCTCCACTTT. Residues: CASLGTAYNSPLHF.

This clone was picked up a small number of times. The rearrangement joins TRBV24-1 to TRBJ1-1; 10 bases line up with TRBD1. The J segment lost 1 base and the V segment lost 4 bases, leaving 2 bases of the junction unmatched. CDR3 length equals 15 residues. CDR1 and CDR2 from the germline V gene are KGHDR and SFDVKD. The CDR3 protein is CATSEGTGENTEAFF. DNA for the CDR3: TGTGCCACCAGTGAAGGGACAGGGGAGAACACTGAAGCTTTCTTT.

The J gene is TRBJ2-5, the V gene TRBV19; TRBD1 is a possible D gene (5 bases). The CDR3 has 14 amino acids. Germline V lookup: CDR1 LNHDA, CDR2 SQIVND (reference sequence). Trimming removed 5 bases at V and 2 bases at J, with 12 bases between. CDR3 DNA: TGTGCCAGTAGTCTGGGGCCTCTACAAGAGACCCAGTACTTC. Translating gives CASSLGPLQETQYF.

The genes are TRBV21-1 and TRBJ1-2; TRBD1, the D gene given by the table, was not confirmed from the DNA. TRBV21-1 is a documented pseudogene. CDR3 size: 19 residues. This CDR3 reads CASSNQYRDRGRKDYGYTF. As DNA, the CDR3 is TGTGCCAGCAGCAACCAATACCGGGACAGGGGGCGGAAGGACTATGGCTACACCTTC.

This chain uses TRBV6-5 with TRBJ1-5; D unresolved. There are 13 residues in the CDR3. The V end was cut by 7 bases, the J end by 4 bases, with 11 bases between. Germline CDR1 is MNHEY and CDR2 is SVGAGI. The CDR3 DNA sequence: TGTGCCAGCACAGGCAGCAAGAATCAGCCCCAGCATTTT. As protein: CASTGSKNQPQHF.

The chain couples TRBV5-6 to TRBJ1-2; 8 positions match TRBD1. The germline CDR1 and CDR2 sequences are SGHDT and YYEEEE. V dropped 4 bases and J dropped 4; count of bases not matched to a gene: 9. The CDR3 extends over 15 amino acids. The CDR3 here is CASSGTGTGPYGYTF. DNA for the CDR3: TGTGCCAGCAGCGGTACCGGGACAGGCCCCTATGGCTACACCTTC.

V usage is TRBV5-8 and J usage is TRBJ2-2; TRBD2 is a possible D gene (5 bases). Germline V lookup: CDR1 SGHTS, CDR2 YDEGEE. Trimming removed 2 bases from V and 4 bases from J, with 6 bases in between. The CDR3 covers 13 residues. The DNA for the CDR3 is TGTGCCAGCAGCTTTACTAGCACCGGGGAGCTGTTTTTT. Its translation is CASSFTSTGELFF. The whole variable domain, filled in from reference TRBV5-8 and TRBJ2-2, reads EAGVTQSPTHLIKTRGQQATLRCSPISGHTSVYWYQQALGLGLQFLLWYDEGEERNRGNFPPRFSGRQFPNYSSELNVNALELEDSALYLCASSFTSTGELFFGEGSRLTVL.

The chain carries TRBV14 and TRBJ1-4; D might be TRBD1 (6 bases). CDR3 length: 15 amino acids. CDR1 SGHDN and CDR2 FVKESK come from the germline V gene. Trimming left V 4 bases short and J 3 bases short, with 12 bases between. CDR3 loop: CASSPQGFANEKLFF. The CDR3 DNA sequence: TGTGCCAGCAGCCCCCAGGGGTTTGCTAATGAAAAACTGTTTTTT. Full variable domain (outside the CDR3, taken from reference TRBV14 and TRBJ1-4): EAGVTQFPSHSVIEKGQTVTLRCDPISGHDNLYWYRRVMGKEIKFLLHFVKESKQDESGMPNNRFLAERTGGTYSTLKVQPAELEDSGVYFCASSPQGFANEKLFFGSGTQLSVL.

This chain joins TRBV7-9 and TRBJ1-4; D gene uncertain. V was shortened by 8 bases and J by 6 bases, with 10 bases between the two germline ends. The CDR3 length is 12 residues. The germline V gene encodes CDR1 SEHNR and CDR2 FQNEAQ (reference sequence). This CDR3 reads CASGGAHEKLFF. CDR3 bases: TGTGCCAGCGGCGGAGCTCATGAAAAACTGTTTTTT.

This rearrangement joins TRBV9 to TRBJ1-4; 9 bases map to TRBD1. Germline CDR1 reads SGDLS; CDR2 reads YYNGEE. The CDR3 loop spans 21 amino acids. V trimming: 6 bases; J trimming: 2 bases; junction bases outside the gene matches: 23. Here the CDR3 reads CASIHPGRDRADDSTNEKLFF. The CDR3 DNA sequence: TGTGCCAGCATCCACCCAGGTCGGGACAGGGCCGATGATAGTACTAATGAAAAACTGTTTTTT.

The V and J genes are TRBV7-2 and TRBJ2-1, with D perhaps matching TRBD1 (5 bases). V lost 1 base and J lost 9, with 16 bases in between. CDR1 and CDR2 from the germline V gene are SGHTA and FQGNSA. The CDR3 consists of 15 residues. The CDR3 here is CASSLGGVRGGEQFF. The CDR3 DNA reads as TGTGCCAGCAGCTTAGGGGGCGTCCGTGGTGGTGAGCAGTTCTTC.

The V gene is TRBV7-2, the J gene TRBJ2-2; weak D call: TRBD2 (6 bases). CDR3 length equals 15 residues. Germline V gene sequence: CDR1 SGHTA, CDR2 FQGNSA. V was shortened by 6 bases and J by 2 bases, with 13 bases between the two germline ends. This CDR3 reads CASRRGGANTGELFF. DNA for the CDR3: TGTGCCAGCAGGCGGGGCGGAGCTAACACCGGGGAGCTGTTTTTT.

The chain has TRBV6-2 or TRBV6-3 and TRBJ1-5; TRBD1 might be the D (6 bases). Between the trimmed V and J ends, which lost 4 bases and 7 bases, there was a span of 14 bases. Germline V lookup: CDR1 MNHEY, CDR2 SVGEGT. The CDR3 is 14 residues long. CDR3 sequence: CASSLVQGGQPQHF. Written as DNA, the CDR3 is TGTGCCAGCAGTTTAGTACAGGGTGGGCAGCCCCAGCATTTT.

This sequence joins TRBV11-2 and TRBJ2-2; D unresolved. Trimming removed 3 bases at V and 5 bases at J, with 19 bases between. Germline CDR1 is SGHAT and CDR2 is FQNNGV. CDR3 length equals 17 residues. The CDR3 sequence: CASSFISRAFWTGELFF. CDR3 nucleotide sequence: TGTGCCAGCAGCTTTATTTCACGTGCGTTTTGGACCGGGGAGCTGTTTTTT.